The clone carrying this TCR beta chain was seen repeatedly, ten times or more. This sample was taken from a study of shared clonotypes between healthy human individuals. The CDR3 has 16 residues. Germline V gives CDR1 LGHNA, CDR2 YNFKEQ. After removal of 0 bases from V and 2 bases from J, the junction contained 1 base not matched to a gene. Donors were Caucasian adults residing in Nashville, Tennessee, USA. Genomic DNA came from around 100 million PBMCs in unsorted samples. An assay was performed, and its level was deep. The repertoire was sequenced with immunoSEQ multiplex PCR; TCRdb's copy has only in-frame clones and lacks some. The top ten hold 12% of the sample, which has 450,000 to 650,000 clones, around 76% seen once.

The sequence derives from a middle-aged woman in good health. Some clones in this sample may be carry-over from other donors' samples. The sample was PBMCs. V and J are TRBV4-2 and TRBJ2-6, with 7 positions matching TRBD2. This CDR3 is CASSQERGTGANVLTF. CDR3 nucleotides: TGTGCCAGCAGCCAAGAGCGGGGGACTGGGGCCAACGTCCTGACTTTC.